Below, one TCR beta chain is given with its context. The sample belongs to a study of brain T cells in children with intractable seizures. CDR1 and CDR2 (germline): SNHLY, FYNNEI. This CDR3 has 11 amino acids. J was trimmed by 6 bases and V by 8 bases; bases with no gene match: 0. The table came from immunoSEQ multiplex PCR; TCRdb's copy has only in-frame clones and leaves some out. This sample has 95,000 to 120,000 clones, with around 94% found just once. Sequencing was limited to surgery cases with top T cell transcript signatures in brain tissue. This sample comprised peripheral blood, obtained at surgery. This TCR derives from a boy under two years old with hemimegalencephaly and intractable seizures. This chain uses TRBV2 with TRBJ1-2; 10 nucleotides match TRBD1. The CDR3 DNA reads TGTGCCAGCGGACAGGGGGATGGCTACACCTTC. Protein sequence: CASGQGDGYTF.